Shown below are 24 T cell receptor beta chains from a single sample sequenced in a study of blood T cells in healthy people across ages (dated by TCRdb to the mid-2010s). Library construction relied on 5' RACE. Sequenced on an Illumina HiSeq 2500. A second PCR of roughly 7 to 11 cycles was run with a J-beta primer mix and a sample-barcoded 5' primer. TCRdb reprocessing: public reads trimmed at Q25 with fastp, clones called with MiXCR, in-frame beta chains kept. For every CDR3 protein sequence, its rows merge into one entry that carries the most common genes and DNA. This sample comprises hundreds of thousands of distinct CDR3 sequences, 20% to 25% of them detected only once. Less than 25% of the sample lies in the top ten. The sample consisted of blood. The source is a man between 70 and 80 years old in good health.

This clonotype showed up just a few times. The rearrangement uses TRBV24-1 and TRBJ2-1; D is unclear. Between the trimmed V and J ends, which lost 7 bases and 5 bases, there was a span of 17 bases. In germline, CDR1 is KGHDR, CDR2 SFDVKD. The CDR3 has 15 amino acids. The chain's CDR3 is CATSGRELGNNEQFF. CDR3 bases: TGTGCCACCAGCGGTCGAGAGCTAGGGAACAATGAGCAGTTCTTC.

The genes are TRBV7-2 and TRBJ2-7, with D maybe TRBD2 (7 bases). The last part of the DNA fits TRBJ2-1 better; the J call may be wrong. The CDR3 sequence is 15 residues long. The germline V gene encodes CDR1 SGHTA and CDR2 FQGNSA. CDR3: CASSSRGTFSVEQFF. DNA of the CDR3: TGTGCCAGCAGCTCGCGGGGGACATTTAGTGTTGAGCAGTTCTTC.

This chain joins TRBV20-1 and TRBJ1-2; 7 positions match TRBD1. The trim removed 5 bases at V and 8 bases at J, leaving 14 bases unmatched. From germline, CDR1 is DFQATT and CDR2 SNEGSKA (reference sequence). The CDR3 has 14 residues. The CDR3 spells CSAPKTNYRGGYTF. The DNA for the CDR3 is TGCAGTGCTCCCAAGACCAATTACAGGGGCGGCTACACCTTC.

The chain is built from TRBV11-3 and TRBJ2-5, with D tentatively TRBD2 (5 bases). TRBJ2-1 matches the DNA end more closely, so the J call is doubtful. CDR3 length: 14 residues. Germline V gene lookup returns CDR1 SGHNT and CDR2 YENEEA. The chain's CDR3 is CASSSRTRTNEQFF. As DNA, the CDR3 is TGTGCCAGCAGCTCCCGAACTAGGACCAATGAGCAGTTCTTC.

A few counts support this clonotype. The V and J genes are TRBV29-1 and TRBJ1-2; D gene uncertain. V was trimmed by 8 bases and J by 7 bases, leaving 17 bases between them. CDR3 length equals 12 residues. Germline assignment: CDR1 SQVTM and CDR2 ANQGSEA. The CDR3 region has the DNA TGCAGCACAGACCGAAAATCCTCTGGCTACACCTTC. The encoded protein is CSTDRKSSGYTF.

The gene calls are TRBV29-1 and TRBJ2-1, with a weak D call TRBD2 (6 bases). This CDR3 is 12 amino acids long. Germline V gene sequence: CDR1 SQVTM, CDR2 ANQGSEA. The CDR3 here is CSEGRSYNEQFF. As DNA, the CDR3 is TGCAGTGAGGGGAGGTCCTACAATGAGCAGTTCTTC.

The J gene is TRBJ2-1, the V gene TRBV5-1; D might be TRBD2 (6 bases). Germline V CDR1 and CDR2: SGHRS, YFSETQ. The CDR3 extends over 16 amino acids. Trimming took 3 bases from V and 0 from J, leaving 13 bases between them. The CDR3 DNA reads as TGCGCCAGCAGCTCAGTTAGCGGAAGCTCCTACAATGAGCAGTTCTTC. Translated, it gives CASSSVSGSSYNEQFF.

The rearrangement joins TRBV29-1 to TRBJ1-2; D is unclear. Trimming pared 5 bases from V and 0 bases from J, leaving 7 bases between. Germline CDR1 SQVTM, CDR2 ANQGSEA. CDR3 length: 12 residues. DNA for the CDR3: TGCAGCGTTCCTACTACTAACTATGGCTACACCTTC. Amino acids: CSVPTTNYGYTF.

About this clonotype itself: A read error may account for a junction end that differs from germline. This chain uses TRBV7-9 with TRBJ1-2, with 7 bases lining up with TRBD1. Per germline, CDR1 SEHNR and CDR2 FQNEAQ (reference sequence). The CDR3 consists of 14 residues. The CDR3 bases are TGTGCCAGCAGCCCGCCCTCCCGGGGGAGGGGGCTCTCCTTC. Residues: CASSPPSRGRGLSF.

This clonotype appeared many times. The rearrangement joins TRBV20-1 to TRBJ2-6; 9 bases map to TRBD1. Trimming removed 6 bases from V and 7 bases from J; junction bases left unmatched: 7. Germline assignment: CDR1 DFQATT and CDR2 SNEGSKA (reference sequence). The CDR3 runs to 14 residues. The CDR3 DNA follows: TGCAGTGCAACGGACAGGGGTGTTGCCAACGTCCTGACTTTC. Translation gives CSATDRGVANVLTF.

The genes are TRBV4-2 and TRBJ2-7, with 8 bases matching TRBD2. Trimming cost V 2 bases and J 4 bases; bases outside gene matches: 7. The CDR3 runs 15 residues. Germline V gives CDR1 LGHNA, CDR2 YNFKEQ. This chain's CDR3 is CASSQRAGDLYEQYF. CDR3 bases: TGTGCCAGCAGCCAAAGAGCGGGGGATTTATACGAGCAGTACTTC.

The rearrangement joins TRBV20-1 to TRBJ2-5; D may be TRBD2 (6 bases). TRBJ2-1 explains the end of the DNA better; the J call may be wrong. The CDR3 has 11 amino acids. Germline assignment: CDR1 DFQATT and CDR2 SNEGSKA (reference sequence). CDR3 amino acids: CSAPGGVEQFF. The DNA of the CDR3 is TGCAGTGCTCCAGGCGGGGTCGAGCAGTTCTTC.

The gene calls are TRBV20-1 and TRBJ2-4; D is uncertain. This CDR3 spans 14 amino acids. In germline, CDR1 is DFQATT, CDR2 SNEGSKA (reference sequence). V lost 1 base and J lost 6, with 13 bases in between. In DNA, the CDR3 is TGCAGTGCTAGAGCGGGCGTTTCTCCAAACATTCAGTACTTC. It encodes CSARAGVSPNIQYF.

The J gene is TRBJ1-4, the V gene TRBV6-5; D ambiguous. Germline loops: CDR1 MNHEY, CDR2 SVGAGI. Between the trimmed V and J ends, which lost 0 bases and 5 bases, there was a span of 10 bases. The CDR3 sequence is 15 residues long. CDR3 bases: TGTGCCAGCAGTTACTCGAATCCAAGGAATGAAAAACTGTTTTTT. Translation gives CASSYSNPRNEKLFF.

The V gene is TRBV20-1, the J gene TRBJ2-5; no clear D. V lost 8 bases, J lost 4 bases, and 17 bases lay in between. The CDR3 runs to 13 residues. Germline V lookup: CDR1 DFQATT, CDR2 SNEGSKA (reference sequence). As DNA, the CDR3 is TGCAGTTACACCGAGCATCCCCGAGAGACCCAGTACTTC. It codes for CSYTEHPRETQYF.

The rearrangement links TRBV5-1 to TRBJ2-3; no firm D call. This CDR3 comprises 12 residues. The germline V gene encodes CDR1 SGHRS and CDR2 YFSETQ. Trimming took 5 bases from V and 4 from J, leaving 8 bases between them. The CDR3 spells CASRHTADTQYF. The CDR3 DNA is TGCGCCAGCAGACATACAGCAGATACGCAGTATTTT.

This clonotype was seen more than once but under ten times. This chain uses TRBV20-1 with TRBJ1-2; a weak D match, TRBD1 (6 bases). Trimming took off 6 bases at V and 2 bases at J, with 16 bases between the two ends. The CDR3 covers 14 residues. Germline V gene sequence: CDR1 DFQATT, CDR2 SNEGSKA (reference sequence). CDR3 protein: CSAGETGANYGYTF. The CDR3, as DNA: TGCAGTGCCGGAGAGACAGGCGCAAACTATGGCTACACCTTC.

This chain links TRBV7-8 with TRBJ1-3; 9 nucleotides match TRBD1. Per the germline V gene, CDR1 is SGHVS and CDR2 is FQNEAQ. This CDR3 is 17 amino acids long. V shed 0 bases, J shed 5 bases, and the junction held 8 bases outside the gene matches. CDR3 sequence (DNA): TGTGCCAGCAGCTTAGCGGGGACAGGGTATTTTAGAAACACCATATATTTT. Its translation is CASSLAGTGYFRNTIYF.

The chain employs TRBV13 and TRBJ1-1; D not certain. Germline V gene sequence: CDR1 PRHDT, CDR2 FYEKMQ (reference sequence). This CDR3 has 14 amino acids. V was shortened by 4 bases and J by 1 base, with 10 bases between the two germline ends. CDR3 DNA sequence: TGTGCCAGCAGCTCCCATTCACCGAACACTGAAGCTTTCTTT. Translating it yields CASSSHSPNTEAFF.

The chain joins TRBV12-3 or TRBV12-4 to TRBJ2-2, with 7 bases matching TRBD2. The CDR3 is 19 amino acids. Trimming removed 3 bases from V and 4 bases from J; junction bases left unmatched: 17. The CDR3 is CASSLRSGYGGSGTGELFF. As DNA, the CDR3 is TGTGCCAGCAGTTTGAGGTCCGGATACGGGGGGTCGGGCACCGGGGAGCTGTTTTTT.

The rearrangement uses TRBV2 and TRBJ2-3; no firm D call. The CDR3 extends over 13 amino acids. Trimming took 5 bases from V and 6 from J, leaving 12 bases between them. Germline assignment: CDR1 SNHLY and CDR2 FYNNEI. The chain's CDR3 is CASSPVDGDTQYF. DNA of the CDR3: TGTGCCAGCAGTCCGGTGGATGGCGATACGCAGTATTTT.

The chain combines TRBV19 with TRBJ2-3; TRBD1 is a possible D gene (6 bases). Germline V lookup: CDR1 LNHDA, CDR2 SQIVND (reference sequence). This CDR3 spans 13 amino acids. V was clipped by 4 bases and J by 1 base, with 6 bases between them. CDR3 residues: CASSNRGTDTQYF. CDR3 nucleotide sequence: TGTGCCAGTAGTAACAGGGGCACAGATACGCAGTATTTT.

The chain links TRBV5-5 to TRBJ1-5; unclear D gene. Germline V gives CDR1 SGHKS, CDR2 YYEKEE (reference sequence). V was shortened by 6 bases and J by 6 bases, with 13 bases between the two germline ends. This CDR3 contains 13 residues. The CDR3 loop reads CASNPGNGQPQHF. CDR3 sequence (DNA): TGTGCCAGCAACCCGGGTAATGGTCAGCCCCAGCATTTT.

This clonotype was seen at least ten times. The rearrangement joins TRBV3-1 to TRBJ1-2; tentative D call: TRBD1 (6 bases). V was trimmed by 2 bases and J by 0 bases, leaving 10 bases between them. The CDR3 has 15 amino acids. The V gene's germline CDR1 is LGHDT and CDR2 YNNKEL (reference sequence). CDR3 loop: CASSQRGGTNYGYTF. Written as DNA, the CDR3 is TGTGCCAGCAGCCAAAGGGGGGGGACTAACTATGGCTACACCTTC.